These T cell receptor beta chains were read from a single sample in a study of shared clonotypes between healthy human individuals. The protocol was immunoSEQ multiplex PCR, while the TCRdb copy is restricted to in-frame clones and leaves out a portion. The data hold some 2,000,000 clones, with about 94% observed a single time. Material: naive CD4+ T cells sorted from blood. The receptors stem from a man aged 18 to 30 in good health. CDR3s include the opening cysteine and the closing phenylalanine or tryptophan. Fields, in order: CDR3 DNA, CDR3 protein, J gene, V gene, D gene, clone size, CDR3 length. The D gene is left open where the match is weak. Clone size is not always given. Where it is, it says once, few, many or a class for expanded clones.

TGCGCCAGCAGCTTGACACCGCTCTACGAGCAGTACTTC | CASSLTPLYEQYF | TRBJ2-7 | TRBV5-1 | NA | NA | 13
TGCGCCAGCAGCCATCCGGGACTAGCGGCAGACATTCAGTACTTC | CASSHPGLAADIQYF | TRBJ2-4 | TRBV4-1 | TRBD2 | NA | 15
TGCGCCAGCAGCCAAGACTGGGCAGGGGCTAATGAAAAACTGTTTTTT | CASSQDWAGANEKLFF | TRBJ1-4 | TRBV4-3 | NA | NA | 16
TGTGCCAGCAGTTTATCTTATACGGCCGCCGGCACCGGGGAGCTGTTTTTT | CASSLSYTAAGTGELFF | TRBJ2-2 | TRBV27 | NA | NA | 17
TGCGCCAGCAGCTTGGCTCAGGGATCCTACGAGCAGTACTTC | CASSLAQGSYEQYF | TRBJ2-7 | TRBV5-1 | NA | NA | 14
TGCGCCAGCAGCGATAAAAGCGGGAGTGGTGGCAATGAGCAGTTCTTC | CASSDKSGSGGNEQFF | TRBJ2-1 | TRBV5-1 | TRBD2 | NA | 16
TGTGCCAGCAAAAGACATGTGAACACTGAAGCTTTCTTT | CASKRHVNTEAFF | TRBJ1-1 | TRBV6-5 | NA | few | 13
TGTGCCAGCAGCACCGGGACTAGCGGGGGGGGCACAGATACGCAGTATTTT | CASSTGTSGGGTDTQYF | TRBJ2-3 | TRBV11-3 | TRBD2 | NA | 17
TGTGCCAGCAGCTTAGATCACAGGGATGATTCACCCCTCCACTTT | CASSLDHRDDSPLHF | TRBJ1-6 | TRBV11-2 | NA | NA | 15
TGTGCCAGCTCACGACTATTCAGCGGAGAGACCCAGTACTTC | CASSRLFSGETQYF | TRBJ2-5 | TRBV18 | NA | NA | 14
TGTGCCAGCAGCTTGGCCGAGGGGCTTCAGTACTTC | CASSLAEGLQYF | TRBJ2-4 | TRBV5-6 | NA | NA | 12
TGTGCCTGGAGTGGGCCGCGAGGATCTGGAAACACCATATATTTT | CAWSGPRGSGNTIYF | TRBJ1-3 | TRBV30 | NA | once | 15
TGTGCCAGCAGATCCGGGACAGGGGAATCACCCCTCCACTTT | CASRSGTGESPLHF | TRBJ1-6 | TRBV9 | TRBD1 | NA | 14
TGTGCCAGCAGCGAAGGCCGTTCCTACAATGAGCAGTTCTTC | CASSEGRSYNEQFF | TRBJ2-1 | TRBV9 | NA | NA | 14
TGCGCCAGCAGCCCAGGGGTCTCTGGAAACACCATATATTTT | CASSPGVSGNTIYF | TRBJ1-3 | TRBV5-1 | NA | NA | 14
TGTGCCAGCTCACCTGGGCAGGCGGTAGGAGATACGCAGTATTTT | CASSPGQAVGDTQYF | TRBJ2-3 | TRBV6-6 | NA | NA | 15
TGTGCCAGCGGACCGGGGGTCTTCACAGATACGCAGTATTTT | CASGPGVFTDTQYF | TRBJ2-3 | TRBV6-1 | NA | once | 14
TGTGCCAGCAGCTTGGCGGGGGGTAGCTCCTACGAGCAGTACTTC | CASSLAGGSSYEQYF | TRBJ2-7 | TRBV5-5 | TRBD2 | NA | 15
TGTGCCAGCAGGGACACCTCGATCACAGATACGCAGTATTTT | CASRDTSITDTQYF | TRBJ2-3 | TRBV6-1 | NA | NA | 14
TGTGCCAGCACCCAATGGGGGGCAGGGGTTATCACAGATACGCAGTATTTT | CASTQWGAGVITDTQYF | TRBJ2-3 | TRBV28 | NA | NA | 17
TGTGCCAGCAGCTCGACGGGACTCAGCGCAGATACGCAGTATTTT | CASSSTGLSADTQYF | TRBJ2-3 | TRBV5-4 | NA | NA | 15
TGTGCCAGCAGTAAGAATCGGTTCCACGAGCAGTACTTC | CASSKNRFHEQYF | TRBJ2-7 | TRBV27 | NA | NA | 13
TGTGCCAGCAGCACGCAAGGACAGGAATATGAAAAACTGTTTTTT | CASSTQGQEYEKLFF | TRBJ1-4 | TRBV11-3 | TRBD1 | NA | 15
TGTGCCAGCAGTGAAACCCCCGCAGGGGAGCAGTTCTTC | CASSETPAGEQFF | TRBJ2-1 | TRBV6-1 | NA | NA | 13
TGCGCCAGCAGCCTACTAGCGGGGGTATACAATGAGCAGTTCTTC | CASSLLAGVYNEQFF | TRBJ2-1 | TRBV5-1 | TRBD2 | NA | 15
TGTGCCAGCAGCCCCTCTCGGACTAGCGGAGACAATGAGCAGTTCTTC | CASSPSRTSGDNEQFF | TRBJ2-1 | TRBV11-3 | TRBD2 | once | 16
TGTGCCTGGGGACCTGCCAGGGATCAGCCCCAGCATTTT | CAWGPARDQPQHF | TRBJ1-5 | TRBV30 | NA | NA | 13
TGTGCCAGCAGTTCCAATAGGGGCACCGGGGAGCTGTTTTTT | CASSSNRGTGELFF | TRBJ2-2 | TRBV6-5 | NA | once | 14
TGCGCCAGCAGCTCCACCGGGGCCCCCGTAGCTGGAAACACCATATATTTT | CASSSTGAPVAGNTIYF | TRBJ1-3 | TRBV5-1 | NA | NA | 17
TGCGCCAGCAGCCAAGACGGACAGGGGGCTCAGCCCCAGCATTTT | CASSQDGQGAQPQHF | TRBJ1-5 | TRBV4-1 | TRBD1 | NA | 15
TGTGCCAGCAGTGAAGCGAACGAGCAGTACTTC | CASSEANEQYF | TRBJ2-7 | TRBV2 | NA | NA | 11
TGTGCCAGCAGCATTAGCGGGAGCCCAGATACGCAGTATTTT | CASSISGSPDTQYF | TRBJ2-3 | TRBV11-2 | TRBD2 | NA | 14
TGTGCCAGCAGACTAGGGAGGACAGGGAGTCAAGAGACCCAGTACTTC | CASRLGRTGSQETQYF | TRBJ2-5 | TRBV7-9 | TRBD1 | NA | 16
TGTGCCAGCAGCCTAACCGGGACAGGGATTTTAAGGGATGGCTACACCTTC | CASSLTGTGILRDGYTF | TRBJ1-2 | TRBV28 | TRBD1 | NA | 17
TGTGCCAGCAGTCCACGACAGGGGATGAACACTGAAGCTTTCTTT | CASSPRQGMNTEAFF | TRBJ1-1 | TRBV6-5 | TRBD1 | few | 15
TGCGCCAGCAGCCAAGCAGGAGATTCCTACGAGCAGTACTTC | CASSQAGDSYEQYF | TRBJ2-7 | TRBV4-3 | NA | NA | 14
TGTGCCAGCAGCGCTATACAGGGGGCGGATGGCTACACCTTC | CASSAIQGADGYTF | TRBJ1-2 | TRBV11-2 | TRBD1 | NA | 14
TGTGCCAGCAGTCCAGGGCGTGGGGGACTTCCCCAGCCCCAGCATTTT | CASSPGRGGLPQPQHF | TRBJ1-5 | TRBV28 | NA | NA | 16
TGCGCCAGCAGTAGGGGGGAGCGGGAAGAGACCCAGTACTTC | CASSRGEREETQYF | TRBJ2-5 | TRBV4-1 | NA | NA | 14
TGTGCCAGCAGTGAAGCGTGGGTCCCCAGCAATCAGCCCCAGCATTTT | CASSEAWVPSNQPQHF | TRBJ1-5 | TRBV6-1 | NA | NA | 16